This T cell receptor beta chain is drawn from a study of blood T cell repertoires in COVID-19. Enrolled during active infection, Seattle patients were then followed longitudinally. V shed 0 bases and J 1 base; nucleotides not matched to a gene: 12. The length of the CDR3 is 20 residues. The germline gives CDR1 LGHDT, CDR2 YNNKEL (reference sequence). TCRdb's copy holds only in-frame clones and misses some; the assay was immunoSEQ multiplex PCR. This table has 200,000 to 250,000 clones, more than 85% appearing once. The V and J genes are TRBV3-1 (or the pseudogene TRBV3-2) and TRBJ2-2, with 9 bases that match TRBD1. The sequence derives from a woman aged 45-60 years with COVID-19, enrolled during active disease. Sequencing used peripheral blood. The chain's CDR3 is CASSQEHTTMGQGNTGELFF. DNA for the CDR3: TGTGCCAGCAGCCAAGAACACACAACCATGGGACAGGGGAACACCGGGGAGCTGTTTTTT.